These T cell receptor beta chains were read from a single sample in a study of PD-1 blockade in classical Hodgkin lymphoma. The protocol was immunoSEQ multiplex PCR, while the TCRdb copy is restricted to in-frame clones and leaves out a portion. The sample has some 95,000 clones, 75% to 95% seen once. This sample comprised peripheral blood mononuclear cells (PBMCs), obtained before the fourth cycle of nivolumab. These receptors all stem from a human donor with classical Hodgkin lymphoma. The CDR3 runs from the conserved cysteine through the conserved F or W. The D gene is left open where the match is weak. Size tells how often a clone was seen (once, few, many) or the class of an expanded clone, and some rows leave it out.

TRBJ2-7,TRBV10-2,.,.,CASGPGYEQYF,TGCGCCAGCGGACCAGGCTACGAGCAGTACTTC
TRBJ2-7,TRBV4-2,.,TRBD1,CASSQPPGQAPYEQYF,TGTGCCAGCAGCCAACCCCCTGGACAGGCCCCCTACGAGCAGTACTTC
TRBJ2-5,TRBV19,few,TRBD1,CASSSSSLTGGETQYF,TGTGCCAGTAGCTCAAGCTCCTTAACAGGGGGAGAGACCCAGTACTTC
TRBJ1-2,TRBV5-4,.,TRBD1,CASSFNRGQGGGYTF,TGTGCCAGCAGCTTTAACAGGGGACAGGGAGGTGGCTACACCTTC
TRBJ1-5,TRBV30,.,.,CAWSGDQLNQPQHF,TGTGCCTGGAGCGGCGATCAACTGAATCAGCCCCAGCATTTT
TRBJ1-6,TRBV7-3,.,.,CASSEYYNSPLHF,TGTGCCAGCAGCGAGTACTATAATTCACCCCTCCACTTT
TRBJ1-2,TRBV6-6,once,.,CASSYPGRPGYTF,TGTGCCAGCAGTTACCCAGGCCGCCCGGGCTACACCTTC
TRBJ1-2,TRBV19,.,TRBD1,CASSLDRDYGYTF,TGTGCCAGTAGTTTAGACAGGGACTATGGCTACACCTTC
TRBJ1-3,TRBV30,.,.,CAWSAEGGFSGNTIYF,TGTGCCTGGAGTGCGGAGGGAGGGTTCTCTGGAAACACCATATATTTT
TRBJ2-3,TRBV7-8,.,TRBD2,CASSLGVTSGGEATQYF,TGTGCCAGCAGCTTAGGAGTTACTAGCGGGGGCGAAGCTACGCAGTATTTT
TRBJ2-1,TRBV7-3,.,TRBD2,CASSLAGERYNEQFF,TGTGCCAGCAGCTTAGCGGGGGAACGCTACAATGAGCAGTTCTTC
TRBJ2-3,TRBV18,.,.,CATQDTDTQYF,TGTGCCACCCAGGACACAGATACGCAGTATTTT
TRBJ2-7,TRBV7-6,.,.,CASSLDPGNDDEQYF,TGTGCCAGCAGCTTAGATCCAGGGAACGACGACGAGCAGTACTTC
TRBJ2-1,TRBV6-4,.,TRBD1,CASSDSPGQGHNEQFF,TGTGCCAGCAGTGACTCCCCGGGACAGGGCCACAATGAGCAGTTCTTC
TRBJ2-3,TRBV5-1,.,TRBD2,CASSGLAGDDITDTQYF,TGCGCCAGCTCGGGACTAGCGGGGGACGACATCACAGATACGCAGTATTTT
TRBJ1-6,TRBV6-1,once,TRBD1,CASSPGDSYNSPLHF,TGTGCCAGCAGTCCCGGGGACAGCTATAATTCACCCCTCCACTTT
TRBJ2-1,TRBV28,once,TRBD1,CASSAYRGPRSPEQFF,TGTGCCAGCAGTGCCTACAGGGGGCCGCGGTCCCCTGAGCAGTTCTTC
TRBJ1-5,TRBV20-1,.,.,CTDGQPQHF,TGCACCGACGGTCAGCCCCAGCATTTT
TRBJ2-1,TRBV4-2,.,TRBD2,CASSPISGGAYNEQFF,TGTGCCAGCAGCCCTATTAGCGGGGGGGCCTACAATGAGCAGTTCTTC
TRBJ1-1,TRBV19,.,TRBD1,CASSMTGQGLTEAFF,TGTGCCAGTAGTATGACGGGACAGGGGTTAACTGAAGCTTTCTTT
TRBJ2-3,TRBV9,.,TRBD2,CASSSSGGAPTDTQYF,TGTGCCAGCAGCTCTAGCGGGGGGGCCCCCACAGATACGCAGTATTTT
TRBJ2-1,TRBV9,.,.,CASPSEALFNEQFF,TGTGCCAGCCCCTCAGAGGCTCTGTTCAATGAGCAGTTCTTC
TRBJ1-4,TRBV7-2,.,.,CASSSTLSEKLFF,TGTGCCAGCAGCTCGACTTTGAGTGAAAAACTGTTTTTT
TRBJ1-1,TRBV6-6,.,.,CASSYSDGYTEAFF,TGTGCCAGCAGTTACTCGGACGGATACACTGAAGCTTTCTTT
TRBJ2-7,TRBV6-5,.,.,CASSYVTGYYEQYF,TGTGCCAGCAGTTATGTAACAGGGTATTACGAGCAGTACTTC
TRBJ1-5,TRBV2,.,.,CASSEVGQPQHF,TGTGCCAGCAGTGAGGTGGGGCAGCCCCAGCATTTT
TRBJ1-1,TRBV30,few,.,CAWNVVSAFF,TGTGCCTGGAACGTGGTCTCCGCTTTCTTT
TRBJ2-7,TRBV30,.,TRBD2,CAWSTGTSGEQYF,TGTGCCTGGAGTACCGGGACTAGCGGCGAGCAGTACTTC
TRBJ2-4,TRBV5-1,.,.,CASSLVGPPAARLKNIQYF,TGCGCCAGCAGCTTGGTTGGCCCTCCGGCTGCCCGACTCAAAAACATTCAGTACTTC
TRBJ1-5,TRBV7-9,.,.,CASSSRAIDNQPQHF,TGTGCCAGCAGCTCCCGGGCGATTGACAATCAGCCCCAGCATTTT
TRBJ2-3,TRBV19,.,.,CASSVGADTQYF,TGTGCCAGTTCTGTAGGGGCAGATACGCAGTATTTT
TRBJ2-1,TRBV10-3,.,TRBD1,CAISESVGTGVYNEQFF,TGTGCCATCAGTGAGTCCGTGGGGACAGGGGTCTACAATGAGCAGTTCTTC
TRBJ2-1,TRBV19,.,.,CASSMQGTYNEQFF,TGTGCCAGTAGTATGCAGGGGACCTACAATGAGCAGTTCTTC
TRBJ2-5,TRBV15,.,TRBD2,CATSRRLALGQETQYF,TGTGCCACCAGCAGGCGACTAGCCTTGGGGCAAGAGACCCAGTACTTC
TRBJ2-7,TRBV19,.,.,CASSIAPDSYEQYF,TGTGCCAGTAGTATAGCCCCGGACAGCTACGAGCAGTACTTC
TRBJ2-2,TRBV7-2,.,.,CASSPTGNTGELFF,TGTGCCAGCAGCCCCACGGGGAACACCGGGGAGCTGTTTTTT
TRBJ1-1,TRBV18,.,.,CASSLGPGEAFF,TGTGCCAGCAGCTTAGGCCCGGGTGAAGCTTTCTTT
TRBJ2-2,TRBV7-2,.,TRBD1,CASSTTGTGYGTGELFF,TGTGCCAGCAGCACGACCGGGACAGGGTATGGCACCGGGGAGCTGTTTTTT
TRBJ1-1,TRBV21-1,.,.,CASSKTHGTGGDTEAFF,TGTGCCAGCAGCAAAACTCACGGGACAGGGGGGGACACTGAAGCTTTCTTT
TRBJ2-3,TRBV19,.,.,CASSGVDTQYF,TGTGCCAGCTCCGGGGTGGATACGCAGTATTTT
TRBJ1-4,TRBV7-9,.,.,CASSLGEYEKLFF,TGTGCCAGCAGCTTAGGGGAGTATGAAAAACTGTTTTTT
TRBJ2-7,TRBV7-9,.,.,CASSLALSYEQYF,TGTGCCAGCAGCTTAGCCCTCTCTTACGAGCAGTACTTC
TRBJ1-5,TRBV7-8,.,.,CASSLNQGPSQPQHF,TGTGCCAGCAGCTTGAACCAAGGGCCTAGTCAGCCCCAGCATTTT